This T cell receptor (beta chain) was sequenced in a study of T cells in Graves' hyperthyroidism and ophthalmopathy. RNA transcripts yielded amplified TCR beta CDR3 regions. TCR CDR3 regions were first amplified by RT-PCR with HTBI primers. TCRdb processed the multiplex PCR reads anew with MiXCR; each CDR3 protein has one entry. The table includes about 290,000 distinct CDR3 sequences, around 19% detected once. This clonotype came up many times. Trimming left V 5 bases short and J 8 bases short, with 9 bases between. The CDR3 extends over 11 amino acids. Germline loops: CDR1 MDHEN, CDR2 SYDVKM. The clonotype originates from a man aged 45 to 65 with Graves' ophthalmopathy. Sequenced: blood. The chain couples TRBV28 to TRBJ1-2; D is possibly TRBD1 (5 bases). In DNA form, the CDR3 reads TGTGCCAGCAGTCTAGACAGAGGCTACACCTTC. This encodes CASSLDRGYTF.